This section outlines one TCR beta chain sequence together with its context. These data are taken from a study of T cell changes during pregnancy in multiple sclerosis. The CDR3 spans 16 residues. Germline CDR1 is SGHRS and CDR2 is YFSETQ. V shed 4 bases and J 0 bases; nucleotides not matched to a gene: 6. TCRdb keeps only in-frame clones here, not all; method: immunoSEQ multiplex PCR. The data show roughly 93,000 clones, with approximately 89% seen just once and roughly 1.9% held by the top ten. The starting material was peripheral blood, obtained in the first trimester of pregnancy. The chain has TRBV5-1 and TRBJ2-1; TRBD1 matches 8 bases. The TCR was taken from a female donor in good health, enrolled as a control in a pregnancy study. DNA of the CDR3: TGCGCCAGCAGCGTGACAGGGGAAAGCTCCTACAATGAGCAGTTCTTC. This encodes CASSVTGESSYNEQFF.